This note documents a single T cell receptor (beta chain) sequence. This same CDR3 is encoded by further DNA sequences in the sample. Here immunoSEQ multiplex PCR was the method, and the copy in TCRdb shows in-frame clones only, minus some. The table has 600,000 to 750,000 clones, roughly 78% seen once. This sample was included in a study of shared clonotypes between healthy human individuals. Sequencing was carried out using memory CD4+ T cells sorted from blood. Documented subset: CD45RA-negative fraction. The TCR was taken from a woman in her thirties in good health.

Written as DNA, the CDR3 is TGTGCCAGCAGTGACAATAGGGGGCCTAATCAGCCCCAGCATTTT. Translating gives CASSDNRGPNQPQHF. V gene TRBV6-1 combines with J gene TRBJ1-5; TRBD1 matches at 7 bases. Per germline, CDR1 MNHNS and CDR2 SASEGT. V gave up 3 bases and J gave up 4 bases; unmatched junction bases: 6. This CDR3 has 15 residues.